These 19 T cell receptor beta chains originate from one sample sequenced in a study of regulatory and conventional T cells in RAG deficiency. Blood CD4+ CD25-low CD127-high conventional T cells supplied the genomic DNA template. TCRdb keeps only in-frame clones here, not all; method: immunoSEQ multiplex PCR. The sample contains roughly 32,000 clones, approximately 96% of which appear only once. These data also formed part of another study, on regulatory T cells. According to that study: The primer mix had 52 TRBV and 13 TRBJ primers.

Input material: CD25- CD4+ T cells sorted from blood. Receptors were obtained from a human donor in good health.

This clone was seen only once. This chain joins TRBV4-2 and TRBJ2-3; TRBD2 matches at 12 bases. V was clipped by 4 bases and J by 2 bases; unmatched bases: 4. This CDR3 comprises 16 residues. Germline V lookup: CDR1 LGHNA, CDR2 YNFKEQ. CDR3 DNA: TGTGCCAGCAGCCCAGGACTAGCGGGGTTCACAGATACGCAGTATTTT. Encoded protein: CASSPGLAGFTDTQYF.

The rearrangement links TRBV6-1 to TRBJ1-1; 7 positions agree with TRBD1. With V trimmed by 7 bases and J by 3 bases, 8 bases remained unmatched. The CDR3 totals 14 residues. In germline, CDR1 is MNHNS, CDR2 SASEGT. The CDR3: CASNQWDRDTEAFF. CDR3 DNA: TGTGCCAGCAACCAATGGGACAGAGACACTGAAGCTTTCTTT.

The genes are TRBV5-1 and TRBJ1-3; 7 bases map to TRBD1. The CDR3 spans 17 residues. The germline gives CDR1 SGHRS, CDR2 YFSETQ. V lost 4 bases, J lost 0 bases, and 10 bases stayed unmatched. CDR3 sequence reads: CASSRTTGTPSGNTIYF. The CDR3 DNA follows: TGCGCCAGCAGCCGAACGACAGGGACCCCCTCTGGAAACACCATATATTTT.

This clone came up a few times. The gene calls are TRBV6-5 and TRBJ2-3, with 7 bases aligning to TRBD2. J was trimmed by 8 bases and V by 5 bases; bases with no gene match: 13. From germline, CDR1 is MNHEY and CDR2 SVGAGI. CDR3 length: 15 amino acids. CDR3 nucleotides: TGTGCCAGCAGTCTTACGAGCGGGATATTTGGTACGCAGTATTTT. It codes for CASSLTSGIFGTQYF.

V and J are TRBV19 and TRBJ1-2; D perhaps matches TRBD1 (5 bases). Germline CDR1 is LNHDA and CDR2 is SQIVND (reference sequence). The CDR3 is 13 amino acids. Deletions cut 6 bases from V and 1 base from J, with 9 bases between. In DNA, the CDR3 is TGTGCCAGTAGGCCGACAGATAACTATGGCTACACCTTC. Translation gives CASRPTDNYGYTF. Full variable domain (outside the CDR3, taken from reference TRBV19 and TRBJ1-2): DGGITQSPKYLFRKEGQNVTLSCEQNLNHDAMYWYRQDPGQGLRLIYYSQIVNDFQKGDIAEGYSVSREKKESFPLTVTSAQKNPTAFYLCASRPTDNYGYTFGSGTRLTVV.

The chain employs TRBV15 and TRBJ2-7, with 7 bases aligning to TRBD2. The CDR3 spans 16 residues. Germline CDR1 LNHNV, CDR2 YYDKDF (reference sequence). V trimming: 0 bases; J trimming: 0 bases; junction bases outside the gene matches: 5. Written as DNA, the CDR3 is TGTGCCACCAGCAGAGAAGCGGGGCAAAGCTCCTACGAGCAGTACTTC. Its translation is CATSREAGQSSYEQYF.

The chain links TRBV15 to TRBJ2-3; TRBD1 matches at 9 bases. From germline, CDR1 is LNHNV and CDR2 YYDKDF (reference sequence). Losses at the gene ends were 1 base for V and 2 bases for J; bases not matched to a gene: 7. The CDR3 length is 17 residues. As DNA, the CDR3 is TGTGCCACCAGCAGAGGACCCGGGACAGGGATCACAGATACGCAGTATTTT. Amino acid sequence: CATSRGPGTGITDTQYF.

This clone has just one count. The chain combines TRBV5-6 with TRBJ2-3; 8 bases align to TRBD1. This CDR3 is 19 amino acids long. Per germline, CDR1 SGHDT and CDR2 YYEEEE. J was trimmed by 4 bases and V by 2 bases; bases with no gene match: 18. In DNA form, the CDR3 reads TGTGCCAGCAGCTTTGGGGACAGGCCTACCGCGGGATTTTCAGATACGCAGTATTTT. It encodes CASSFGDRPTAGFSDTQYF.

DNA for the CDR3: TGTGCCAGCAGCGCACAGGGGGCTTACGAGCAGTACTTC. Its protein product is CASSAQGAYEQYF. This rearrangement joins TRBV9 to TRBJ2-7, with TRBD1 matching over 9 bases. Unmatched junction bases numbered 2, after V lost 3 bases and J lost 4 bases. This CDR3 contains 13 residues. The germline V gene encodes CDR1 SGDLS and CDR2 YYNGEE.

CDR3 DNA sequence: TGTGCCAGCAGCTTAGGAGGGTCGCGAGGCACCGGGGAGCTGTTTTTT. It encodes CASSLGGSRGTGELFF. The chain joins TRBV11-2 to TRBJ2-2; a weak D match, TRBD2 (5 bases). This CDR3 contains 16 residues. V was shortened by 1 base and J by 4 bases, with 13 bases between the two germline ends. The germline V gene encodes CDR1 SGHAT and CDR2 FQNNGV.

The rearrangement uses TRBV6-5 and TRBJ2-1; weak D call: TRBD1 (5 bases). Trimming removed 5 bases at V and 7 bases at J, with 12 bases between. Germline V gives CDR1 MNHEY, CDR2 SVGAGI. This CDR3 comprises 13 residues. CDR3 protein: CASSRLQVNEQFF. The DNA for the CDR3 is TGTGCCAGCAGTCGTTTACAGGTTAATGAGCAGTTCTTC.

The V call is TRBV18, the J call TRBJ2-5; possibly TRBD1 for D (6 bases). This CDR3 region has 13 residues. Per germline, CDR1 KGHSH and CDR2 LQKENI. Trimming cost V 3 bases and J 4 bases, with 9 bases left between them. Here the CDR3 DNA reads TGTGCCAGCTCACCTCCAGGGGCAGAGACCCAGTACTTC. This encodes CASSPPGAETQYF.

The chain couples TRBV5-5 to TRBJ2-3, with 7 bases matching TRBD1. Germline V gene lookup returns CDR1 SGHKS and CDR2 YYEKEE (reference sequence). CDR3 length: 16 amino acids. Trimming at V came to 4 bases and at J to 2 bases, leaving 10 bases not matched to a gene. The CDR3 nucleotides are TGTGCCAGCAGCCCCCTTCGGACAGGTAACACAGATACGCAGTATTTT. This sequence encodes CASSPLRTGNTDTQYF.

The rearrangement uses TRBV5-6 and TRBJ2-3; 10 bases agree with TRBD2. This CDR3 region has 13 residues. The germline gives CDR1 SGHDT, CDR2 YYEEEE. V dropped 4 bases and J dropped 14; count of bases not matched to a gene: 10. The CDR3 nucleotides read TGTGCCAGCAGCCGGATCCCCCTAGCGGGAGTGTATTTT. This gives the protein CASSRIPLAGVYF.

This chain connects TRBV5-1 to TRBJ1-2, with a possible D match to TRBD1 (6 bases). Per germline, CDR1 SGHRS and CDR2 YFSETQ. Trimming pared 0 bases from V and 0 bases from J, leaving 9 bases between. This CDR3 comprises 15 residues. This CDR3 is CASSLEGGTNYGYTF. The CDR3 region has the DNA TGCGCCAGCAGCTTGGAGGGGGGGACTAACTATGGCTACACCTTC.

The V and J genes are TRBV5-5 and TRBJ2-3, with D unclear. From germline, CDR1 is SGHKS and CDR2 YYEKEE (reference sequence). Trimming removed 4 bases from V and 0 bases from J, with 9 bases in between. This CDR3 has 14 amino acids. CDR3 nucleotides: TGTGCCAGCAGCCCCCTAGTAAGCACAGATACGCAGTATTTT. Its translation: CASSPLVSTDTQYF.

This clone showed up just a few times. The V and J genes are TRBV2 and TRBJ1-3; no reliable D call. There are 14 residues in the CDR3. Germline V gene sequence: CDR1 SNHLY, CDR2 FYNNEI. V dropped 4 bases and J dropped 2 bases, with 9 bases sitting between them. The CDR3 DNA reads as TGTGCCAGCAGTGCGGCAGGAACTGGAAACACCATATATTTT. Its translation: CASSAAGTGNTIYF.

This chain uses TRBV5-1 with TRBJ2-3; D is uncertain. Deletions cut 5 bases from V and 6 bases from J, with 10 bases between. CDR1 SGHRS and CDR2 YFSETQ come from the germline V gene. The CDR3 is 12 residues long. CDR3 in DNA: TGCGCCAGCAGTATCCCGTCGGATACGCAGTATTTT. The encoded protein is CASSIPSDTQYF. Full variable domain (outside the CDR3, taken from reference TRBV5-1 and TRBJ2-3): KAGVTQTPRYLIKTRGQQVTLSCSPISGHRSVSWYQQTPGQGLQFLFEYFSETQRNKGNFPGRFSGRQFSNSRSEMNVSTLELGDSALYLCASSIPSDTQYFGPGTRLTVL.

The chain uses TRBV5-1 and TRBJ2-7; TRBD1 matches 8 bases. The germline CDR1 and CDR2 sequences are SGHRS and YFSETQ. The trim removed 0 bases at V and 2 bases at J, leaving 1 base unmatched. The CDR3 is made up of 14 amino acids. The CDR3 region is CASSLDRGAYEQYF. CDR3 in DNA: TGCGCCAGCAGCTTGGACAGGGGGGCCTACGAGCAGTACTTC. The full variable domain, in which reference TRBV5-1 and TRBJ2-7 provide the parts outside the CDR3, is KAGVTQTPRYLIKTRGQQVTLSCSPISGHRSVSWYQQTPGQGLQFLFEYFSETQRNKGNFPGRFSGRQFSNSRSEMNVSTLELGDSALYLCASSLDRGAYEQYFGPGTRLTVT.